Presented here are 19 T cell receptor beta chains from one specimen sequenced in a study of blood T cell repertoires in COVID-19. TCRdb keeps only in-frame clones here, not all; method: immunoSEQ multiplex PCR. Seen here are about 52,000 clones, roughly nine tenths observed once, and the top ten hold more than 15%. The sequencing input was peripheral blood. The receptors here all came from a human donor with active COVID-19. The donor label of this sample is uncertain.

The J gene is TRBJ1-1, the V gene TRBV9; D remains ambiguous. The CDR3 covers 13 residues. In germline, CDR1 is SGDLS, CDR2 YYNGEE. Trimming pared 4 bases from V and 1 base from J, leaving 8 bases between. The CDR3 nucleotides are TGTGCCAGCAGCCTTACAGAGAACACTGAAGCTTTCTTT. This translates into CASSLTENTEAFF. Complete variable domain (other parts from reference TRBV9 and TRBJ1-1): DSGVTQTPKHLITATGQRVTLRCSPRSGDLSVYWYQQSLDQGLQFLIQYYNGEERAKGNILERFSAQQFPDLHSELNLSSLELGDSALYFCASSLTENTEAFFGQGTRLTVV.

The chain joins TRBV13 to TRBJ2-7; D not certain. This CDR3 is 12 amino acids long. V was cut by 0 bases and J by 4 bases, with 4 bases left in between. Germline CDR1 reads PRHDT; CDR2 reads FYEKMQ (reference sequence). The CDR3 nucleotides read TGTGCCAGCAGCTTAGGGGAGTACGAGCAGTACTTC. Amino acid sequence: CASSLGEYEQYF.

J is TRBJ2-1 and V is TRBV9; 13 bases agree with TRBD2. The CDR3 extends over 16 amino acids. From germline, CDR1 is SGDLS and CDR2 YYNGEE. The ends lost 1 base at V and 7 bases at J; junction bases unmatched: 5. CDR3 coding DNA: TGTGCCAGCAGCGTAACTAGCGGGGGGGCCAGTAATGAGCAGTTCTTC. Encoded protein: CASSVTSGGASNEQFF. Full variable domain (missing parts from reference TRBV9 and TRBJ2-1): DSGVTQTPKHLITATGQRVTLRCSPRSGDLSVYWYQQSLDQGLQFLIQYYNGEERAKGNILERFSAQQFPDLHSELNLSSLELGDSALYFCASSVTSGGASNEQFFGPGTRLTVL.

Concerning this clone itself: Other DNA variants within this sample encode the same CDR3. The chain links TRBV5-4 to TRBJ2-2; 7 nucleotides agree with TRBD1. The CDR3 runs to 15 residues. Germline V gene lookup returns CDR1 SGHNT and CDR2 YYREEE (reference sequence). Trimming removed 0 bases from V and 4 bases from J; junction bases left unmatched: 3. CDR3 bases: TGTGCCAGCAGCTTGGTGGCAGGGGGCACCGGGGAGCTGTTTTTT. Protein product: CASSLVAGGTGELFF.

The sample holds one count of this clone. This sequence joins TRBV5-1 and TRBJ2-1; 7 bases align to TRBD2. The CDR3 loop spans 17 amino acids. Germline assignment: CDR1 SGHRS and CDR2 YFSETQ. V lost 1 base to trimming and J lost 0 bases; unmatched junction nucleotides: 7. This CDR3 is CASSLTRGYSSYNEQFF. CDR3 bases: TGCGCCAGCAGCTTGACGCGGGGGTATAGCTCCTACAATGAGCAGTTCTTC.

CDR3 loop: CASSIGGDQETQYF. The CDR3 DNA sequence: TGTGCCAGTAGTATAGGCGGGGATCAAGAGACCCAGTACTTC. V usage is TRBV19 and J usage is TRBJ2-5, with a tentative D call TRBD2 (6 bases). Germline V lookup: CDR1 LNHDA, CDR2 SQIVND (reference sequence). The CDR3 runs to 14 residues. V lost 1 base, J lost 2 bases, and 8 bases lay in between.

This clone has a single count. This sequence joins TRBV28 and TRBJ1-2; TRBD1 agrees at 8 bases. The CDR3 extends over 15 amino acids. V shed 1 base, J shed 3 bases, and the junction held 4 bases outside the gene matches. Germline V gene sequence: CDR1 MDHEN, CDR2 SYDVKM. The CDR3 loop reads CASSLSAGGDYGYTF. CDR3 DNA sequence: TGTGCCAGCAGTTTATCGGCAGGGGGCGACTATGGCTACACCTTC.

CDR3 sequence reads: CASSPKSAGVGYTF. The CDR3 DNA reads TGTGCCAGCAGCCCGAAAAGCGCGGGGGTTGGCTACACCTTC. The chain combines TRBV3-1 (or the pseudogene TRBV3-2) with TRBJ1-2; perhaps TRBD1 as D (5 bases). The CDR3 extends over 14 amino acids. In germline, CDR1 is LGHDT, CDR2 YNNKEL (reference sequence). Trimming took off 4 bases at V and 7 bases at J, with 16 bases between the two ends.

The chain couples TRBV4-3 to TRBJ2-2; tentatively, D is TRBD2 (7 bases). Germline V CDR1 and CDR2: LGHNA, YSLEER. Trimming cost V 5 bases and J 3 bases, with 16 bases left between them. The CDR3 extends over 16 amino acids. CDR3 sequence reads: CASSAWGGADTGELFF. The CDR3 region has the DNA TGCGCCAGCAGCGCGTGGGGGGGCGCGGACACCGGGGAGCTGTTTTTT.

V and J are TRBV9 and TRBJ2-7, with D possibly being TRBD2 (7 bases). In germline, CDR1 is SGDLS, CDR2 YYNGEE. There are 16 residues in the CDR3. Trimming removed 4 bases at V and 6 bases at J, with 23 bases between. CDR3 sequence reads: CASSPYLVAGALEQYF. The CDR3 DNA sequence: TGTGCCAGCAGCCCATACCTAGTGGCGGGGGCTCTCGAGCAGTACTTC.

This sequence joins TRBV27 and TRBJ1-6; D unresolved. V lost 2 bases and J lost 9, with 11 bases in between. The CDR3 extends over 14 amino acids. Germline lookup yields CDR1 MNHEY and CDR2 SMNVEV (reference sequence). The CDR3 region is CASSLTPGGSPLHF. As DNA, the CDR3 is TGTGCCAGCAGTTTAACCCCAGGAGGTTCACCCCTCCACTTT.

The chain recombines TRBV18 with TRBJ1-1; D remains ambiguous. Germline V lookup: CDR1 KGHSH, CDR2 LQKENI. V was trimmed by 4 bases and J by 4 bases, leaving 13 bases between them. This CDR3 has 14 amino acids. The CDR3 region is CASSQVLGATEAFF. The CDR3 coding sequence is TGTGCCAGCTCACAGGTGCTTGGAGCCACTGAAGCTTTCTTT.

The chain combines TRBV4-3 with TRBJ2-2; 8 bases map to TRBD2. Trimming took 2 bases from V and 3 from J; bases not matched to a gene: 14. Germline loops: CDR1 LGHNA, CDR2 YSLEER. The CDR3 has 19 amino acids. CDR3 loop: CASSQTTPPGTSDTGELFF. The DNA of the CDR3 is TGCGCCAGCAGCCAAACTACCCCCCCCGGGACTAGTGACACCGGGGAGCTGTTTTTT.

This clone appeared once. This chain links TRBV9 with TRBJ2-3, with D unclear. In germline, CDR1 is SGDLS, CDR2 YYNGEE. The V and J ends lost 2 bases and 0 bases respectively, with 7 bases between them. This CDR3 comprises 14 residues. The CDR3 loop reads CASSVAISTDTQYF. The CDR3 DNA reads TGTGCCAGCAGCGTCGCGATTAGCACAGATACGCAGTATTTT.

The chain employs TRBV7-8 and TRBJ2-7, with D possibly TRBD1 on 6 matching bases. This CDR3 comprises 14 residues. Germline CDR1 is SGHVS and CDR2 is FQNEAQ. V lost 5 bases to trimming and J lost 3 bases, with 14 bases between them. CDR3 sequence (DNA): TGTGCCAGCAGCGTAGAGGACAGAGACTACGAGCAGTACTTC. This translates into CASSVEDRDYEQYF.

This chain links TRBV4-3 with TRBJ2-5, with D maybe TRBD2 (5 bases). The CDR3 covers 18 residues. Deletions cut 1 base from V and 5 bases from J, with 23 bases between. Germline CDR1 LGHNA, CDR2 YSLEER. CDR3 sequence: CASSQGELGSGDGETQYF. CDR3 nucleotide sequence: TGCGCCAGCAGCCAAGGGGAGTTGGGGTCTGGCGATGGGGAGACCCAGTACTTC.

The CDR3 reads CASSQITGPTGELFF. CDR3 coding DNA: TGCGCCAGCAGCCAAATAACAGGGCCCACCGGGGAGCTGTTTTTT. V gene TRBV4-3 combines with J gene TRBJ2-2; a weak D match, TRBD1 (6 bases). This CDR3 has 15 amino acids. Germline V lookup: CDR1 LGHNA, CDR2 YSLEER. Trimming stripped 2 bases from V and 4 bases from J, with 11 bases between.

The chain carries TRBV13 and TRBJ2-1, with D uncertain. Germline V gene data show CDR1 as PRHDT and CDR2 as FYEKMQ (reference sequence). V was clipped by 1 base and J by 7 bases, with 11 bases between them. The CDR3 is 14 residues long. The CDR3 is CASSLDLASNEQFF. CDR3 coding DNA: TGTGCCAGCAGCTTAGACCTGGCCTCTAATGAGCAGTTCTTC.

The genes are TRBV18 and TRBJ2-7; 11 nucleotides line up with TRBD2. The germline V gene encodes CDR1 KGHSH and CDR2 LQKENI. This CDR3 is 15 amino acids long. Trimming cost V 5 bases and J 7 bases; bases outside gene matches: 10. CDR3 region: CASSESSGGPFEQYF. For the CDR3, the DNA is TGTGCCAGCTCAGAGTCTAGCGGGGGGCCTTTTGAGCAGTACTTC.